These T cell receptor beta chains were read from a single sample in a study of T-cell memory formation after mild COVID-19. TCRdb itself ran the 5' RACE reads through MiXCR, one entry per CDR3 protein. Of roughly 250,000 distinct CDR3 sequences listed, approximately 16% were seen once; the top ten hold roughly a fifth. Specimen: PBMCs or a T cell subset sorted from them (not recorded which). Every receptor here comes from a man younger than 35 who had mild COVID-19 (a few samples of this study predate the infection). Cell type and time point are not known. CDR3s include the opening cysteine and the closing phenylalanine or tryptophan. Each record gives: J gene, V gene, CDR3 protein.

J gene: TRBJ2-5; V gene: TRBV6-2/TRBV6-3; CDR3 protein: CASSYDRPRGTQYF
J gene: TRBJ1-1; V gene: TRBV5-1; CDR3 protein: CASSWGDRVRAEAFF
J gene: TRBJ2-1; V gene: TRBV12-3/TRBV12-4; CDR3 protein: CASSLLAGDNEQFF
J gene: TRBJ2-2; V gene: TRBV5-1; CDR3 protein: CASLRLAGSGELFF
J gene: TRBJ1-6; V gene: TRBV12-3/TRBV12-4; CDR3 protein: CASSLEGAPLHF
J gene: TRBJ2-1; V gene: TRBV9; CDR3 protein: CASSSKTSGVSYNEQFF
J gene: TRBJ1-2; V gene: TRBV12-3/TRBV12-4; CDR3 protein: CASSYDRGYGYTF
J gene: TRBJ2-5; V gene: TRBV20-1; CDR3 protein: CSARGRAVGETQYF
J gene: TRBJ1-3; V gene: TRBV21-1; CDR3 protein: CASSSIRGHSGNTIYF
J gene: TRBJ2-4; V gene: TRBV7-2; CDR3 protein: CASSLDRGHIQYF
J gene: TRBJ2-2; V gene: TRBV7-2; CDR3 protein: CASSFLGLFANTGELFF
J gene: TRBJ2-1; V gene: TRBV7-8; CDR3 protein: CASSLDSSSYNEQFF
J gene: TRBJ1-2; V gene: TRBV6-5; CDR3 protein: CASSYSSTRGLNYGYTF
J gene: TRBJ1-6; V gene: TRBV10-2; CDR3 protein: CASSLGTGGGSPLHF
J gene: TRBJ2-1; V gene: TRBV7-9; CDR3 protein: CASSQVMFLHEQFF
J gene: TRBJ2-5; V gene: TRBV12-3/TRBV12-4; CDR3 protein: CASSFEGIHQATQYF
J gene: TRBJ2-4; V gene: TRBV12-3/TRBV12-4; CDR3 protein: CASRRQGEAKNIQYF
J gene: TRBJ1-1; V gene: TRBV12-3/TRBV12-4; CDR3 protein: CASSFLGVGDTEAFF
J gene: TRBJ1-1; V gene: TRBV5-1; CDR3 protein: CASSSSTGNTEAFF
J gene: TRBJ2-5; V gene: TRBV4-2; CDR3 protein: CASSHGLAGGFQETQYF
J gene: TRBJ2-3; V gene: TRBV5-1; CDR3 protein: CASSPRTSGGLGDTQYF
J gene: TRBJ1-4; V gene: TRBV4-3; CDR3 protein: CASSQTAGIDNEKLFF
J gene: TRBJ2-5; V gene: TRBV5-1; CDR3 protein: CASSRRDQETQYF
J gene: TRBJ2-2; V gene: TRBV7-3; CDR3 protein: CASSTYRGLDTGELFF
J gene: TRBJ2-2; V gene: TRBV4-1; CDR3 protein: CASRSPARTGELFF
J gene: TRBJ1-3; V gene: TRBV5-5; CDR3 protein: CASSLTVSGNTIYF
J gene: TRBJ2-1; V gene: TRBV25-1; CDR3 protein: CASSELVGGEYNEQFF
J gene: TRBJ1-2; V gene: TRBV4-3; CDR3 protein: CASSQDVSGNYGYTF
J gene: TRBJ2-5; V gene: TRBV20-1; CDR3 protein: CSARGPGPSTQYF
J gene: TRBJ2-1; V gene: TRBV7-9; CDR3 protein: CASSLGVADEQFF
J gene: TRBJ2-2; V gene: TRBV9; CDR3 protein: CASSVVSSGLVTGELFF
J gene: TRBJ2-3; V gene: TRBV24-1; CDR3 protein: CATTTGEIGTQYF
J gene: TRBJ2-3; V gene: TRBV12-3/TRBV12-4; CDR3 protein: CASSLWGADTQYF